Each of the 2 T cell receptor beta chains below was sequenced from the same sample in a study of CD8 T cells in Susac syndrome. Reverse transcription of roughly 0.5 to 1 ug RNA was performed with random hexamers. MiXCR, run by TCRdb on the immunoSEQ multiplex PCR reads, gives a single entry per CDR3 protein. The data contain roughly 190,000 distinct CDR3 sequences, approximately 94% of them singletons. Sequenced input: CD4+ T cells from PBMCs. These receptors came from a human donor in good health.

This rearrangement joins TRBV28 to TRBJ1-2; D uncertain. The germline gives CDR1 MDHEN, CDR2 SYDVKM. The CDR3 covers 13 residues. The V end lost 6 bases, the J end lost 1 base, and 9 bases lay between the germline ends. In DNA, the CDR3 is TGTGCCAGCAGAACCGGAGGTAACTATGGCTACACCTTC. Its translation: CASRTGGNYGYTF.

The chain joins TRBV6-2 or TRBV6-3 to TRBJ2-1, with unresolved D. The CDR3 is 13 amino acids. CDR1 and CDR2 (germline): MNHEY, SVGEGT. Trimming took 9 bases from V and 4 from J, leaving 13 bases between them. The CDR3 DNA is TGTGCCAGTCAGGTCCCCCTATACAATGAGCAGTTCTTC. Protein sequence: CASQVPLYNEQFF.